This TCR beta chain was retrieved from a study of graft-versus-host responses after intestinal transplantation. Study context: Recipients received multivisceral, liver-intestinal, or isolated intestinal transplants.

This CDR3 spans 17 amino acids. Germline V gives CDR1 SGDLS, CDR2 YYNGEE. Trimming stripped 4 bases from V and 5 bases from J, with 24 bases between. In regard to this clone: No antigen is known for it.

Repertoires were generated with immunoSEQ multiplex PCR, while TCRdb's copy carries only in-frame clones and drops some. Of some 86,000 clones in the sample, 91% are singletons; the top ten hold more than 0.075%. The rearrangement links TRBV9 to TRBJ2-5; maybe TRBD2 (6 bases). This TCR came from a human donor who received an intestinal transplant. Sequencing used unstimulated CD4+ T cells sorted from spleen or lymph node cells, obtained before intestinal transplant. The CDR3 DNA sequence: TGTGCCAGCAGCCTAGGTAACGGGGGACCCTCTGTGGAGACCCAGTACTTC. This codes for CASSLGNGGPSVETQYF.